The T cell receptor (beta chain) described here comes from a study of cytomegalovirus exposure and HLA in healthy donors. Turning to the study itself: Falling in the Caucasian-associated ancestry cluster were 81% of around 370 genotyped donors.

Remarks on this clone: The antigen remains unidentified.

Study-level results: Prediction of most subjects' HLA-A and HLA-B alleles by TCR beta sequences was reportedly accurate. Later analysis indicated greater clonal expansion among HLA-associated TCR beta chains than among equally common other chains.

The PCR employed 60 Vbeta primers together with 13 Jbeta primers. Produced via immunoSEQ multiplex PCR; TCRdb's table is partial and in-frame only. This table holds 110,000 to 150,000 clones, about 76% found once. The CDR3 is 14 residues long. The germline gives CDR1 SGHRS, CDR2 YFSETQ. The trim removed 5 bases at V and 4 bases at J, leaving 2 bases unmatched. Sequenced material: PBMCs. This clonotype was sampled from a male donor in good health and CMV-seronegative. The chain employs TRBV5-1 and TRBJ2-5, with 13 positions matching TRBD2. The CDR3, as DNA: TGCGCCAGCAGACTAGCGGGGGGGCCAGAGACCCAGTACTTC. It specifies CASRLAGGPETQYF.